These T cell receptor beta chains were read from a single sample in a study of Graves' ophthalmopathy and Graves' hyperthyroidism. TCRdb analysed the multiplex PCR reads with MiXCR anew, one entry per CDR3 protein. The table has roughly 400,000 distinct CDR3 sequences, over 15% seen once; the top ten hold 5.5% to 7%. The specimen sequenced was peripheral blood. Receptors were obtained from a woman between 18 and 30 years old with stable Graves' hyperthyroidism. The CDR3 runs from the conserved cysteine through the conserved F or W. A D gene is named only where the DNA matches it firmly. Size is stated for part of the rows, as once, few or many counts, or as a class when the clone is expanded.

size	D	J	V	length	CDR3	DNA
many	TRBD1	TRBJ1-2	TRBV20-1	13	CSARSGTDYGYTF	TGCAGTGCTAGATCCGGGACAGACTATGGCTACACCTTC
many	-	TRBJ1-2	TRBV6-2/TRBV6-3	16	CASSPIDRNSNYGYTF	TGTGCCAGCAGCCCAATCGACAGAAACTCTAACTATGGCTACACCTTC
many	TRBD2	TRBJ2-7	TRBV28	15	CASSSIAGGRSEQYF	TGTGCCAGCAGTTCGATAGCGGGGGGGCGGAGCGAGCAGTACTTC
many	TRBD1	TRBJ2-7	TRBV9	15	CASSVRTGDLYEQYF	TGTGCCAGCAGCGTTAGGACAGGGGATTTGTACGAGCAGTACTTC
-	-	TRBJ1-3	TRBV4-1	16	CASSQDSVMTGNTIYF	TGCGCCAGCAGCCAAGATTCGGTAATGACTGGAAACACCATATATTTT
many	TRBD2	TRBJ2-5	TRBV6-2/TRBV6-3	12	CASGGEQETQYF	TGTGCCAGCGGGGGGGAACAAGAGACCCAGTACTTC
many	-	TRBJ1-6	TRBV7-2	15	CASSLEAGSDSPLHF	TGTGCCAGCAGCTTAGAGGCAGGGTCGGATTCACCCCTCCACTTT
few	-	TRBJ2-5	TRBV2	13	CASSAGLQETQYF	TGTGCCAGCAGTGCAGGCCTCCAAGAGACCCAGTACTTC
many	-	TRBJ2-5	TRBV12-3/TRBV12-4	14	CASSGTGFQETQYF	TGTGCCAGCAGCGGTACAGGGTTTCAAGAGACCCAGTACTTC
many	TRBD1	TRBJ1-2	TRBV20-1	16	CSALGDRDEEEGGYTF	TGCAGTGCCTTAGGGGACAGGGACGAAGAGGAGGGTGGCTACACCTTC
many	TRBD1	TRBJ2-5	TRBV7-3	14	CASSFTGAQETQYF	TGTGCCAGCAGCTTTACAGGGGCGCAAGAGACCCAGTACTTC
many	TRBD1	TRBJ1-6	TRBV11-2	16	CASSLGQGLTNSPLHF	TGTGCCAGCAGCTTAGGACAGGGACTGACTAATTCACCCCTCCACTTT
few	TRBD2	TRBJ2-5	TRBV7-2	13	CASSFGGAKTQYF	TGTGCCAGCAGCTTCGGGGGGGCGAAGACCCAGTACTTC
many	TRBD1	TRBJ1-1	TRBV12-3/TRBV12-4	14	CASSLWDRGTEAFF	TGTGCCAGCAGTTTATGGGACAGGGGTACTGAAGCTTTCTTT
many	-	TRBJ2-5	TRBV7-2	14	CASTSPRRWETQYF	TGTGCCAGCACCTCTCCGCGGCGCTGGGAGACCCAGTACTTC
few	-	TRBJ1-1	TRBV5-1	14	CASSPHLRDTEAFF	TGCGCCAGCAGCCCGCATCTCAGGGACACTGAAGCTTTCTTT
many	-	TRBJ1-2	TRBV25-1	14	CASSDPRGPYGYTF	TGTGCCAGCAGTGACCCCCGGGGCCCCTATGGCTACACCTTC
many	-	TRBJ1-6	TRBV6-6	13	CASSYPRGSPLHF	TGTGCCAGCAGTTACCCGAGGGGTTCACCCCTCCACTTT
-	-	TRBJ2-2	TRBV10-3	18	CAISEPGPNIPNTGELFF	TGTGCCATCAGTGAACCGGGACCGAACATCCCGAACACCGGGGAGCTGTTTTTT
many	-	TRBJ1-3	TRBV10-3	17	CAISSGHSATSGDTIYF	TGTGCCATCAGTTCAGGCCACAGCGCAACCTCTGGAGACACCATATATTTT
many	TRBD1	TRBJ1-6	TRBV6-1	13	CASTGTAQSPLHF	TGTGCCAGCACCGGGACAGCCCAATCACCCCTCCACTTT
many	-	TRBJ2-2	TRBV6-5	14	CASSYKEFTGELFF	TGTGCCAGCAGTTACAAGGAATTCACCGGGGAGCTGTTTTTT
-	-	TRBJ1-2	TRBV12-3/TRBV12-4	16	CASSPRGGKVNYGYTF	TGTGCCAGCAGCCCTAGGGGGGGGAAGGTCAACTATGGCTACACCTTC
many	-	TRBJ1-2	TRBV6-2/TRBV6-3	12	CASSPGTFGYTF	TGTGCCAGCAGTCCCGGGACGTTTGGCTACACCTTC
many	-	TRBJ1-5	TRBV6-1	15	CASSEEATSNQPQHF	TGTGCCAGCAGTGAAGAGGCCACTAGCAATCAGCCCCAGCATTTT
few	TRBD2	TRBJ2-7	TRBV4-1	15	CASSQIGLAAYEQYF	TGCGCCAGCAGCCAAATTGGACTAGCGGCCTACGAGCAGTACTTC
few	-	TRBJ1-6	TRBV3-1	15	CASSQGTLHKGPLHF	TGTGCCAGCAGCCAAGGGACTTTACATAAGGGACCCCTCCACTTT
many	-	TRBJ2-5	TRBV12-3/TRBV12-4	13	CASSWEPQETQYF	TGTGCCAGCAGTTGGGAACCTCAAGAGACCCAGTACTTC
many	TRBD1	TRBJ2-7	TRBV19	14	CASSRGQVSYEQYF	TGTGCCAGTTCCCGGGGACAGGTTAGCTACGAGCAGTACTTC
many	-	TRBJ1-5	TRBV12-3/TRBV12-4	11	CASSSRGLQHF	TGTGCCAGCAGTTCCAGGGGACTCCAGCATTTT
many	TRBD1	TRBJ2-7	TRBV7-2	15	CASSFRGQGIYEQYF	TGTGCCAGCAGCTTCCGCGGACAGGGGATTTACGAGCAGTACTTC
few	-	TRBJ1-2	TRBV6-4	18	CASIDWGVPEGPNYGYTF	TGTGCCAGCATCGACTGGGGCGTCCCCGAGGGGCCTAACTATGGCTACACCTTC
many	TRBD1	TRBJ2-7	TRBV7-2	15	CASSFTTDREYEQYF	TGTGCCAGCAGCTTCACGACGGACAGGGAATACGAGCAGTACTTC
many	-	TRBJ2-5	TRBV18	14	CASSSSLGKETQYF	TGTGCCAGCTCGTCTTCCCTAGGAAAAGAGACCCAGTACTTC
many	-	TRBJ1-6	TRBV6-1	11	CASNGYSPLHF	TGTGCCAGCAACGGTTATTCACCCCTCCACTTT
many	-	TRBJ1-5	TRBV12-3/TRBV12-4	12	CASSLGNQPQHF	TGTGCCAGCAGTTTGGGCAATCAGCCCCAGCATTTT
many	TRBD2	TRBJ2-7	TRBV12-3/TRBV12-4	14	CASSLGREKGEQYF	TGTGCCAGCAGTCTCGGGCGGGAGAAGGGCGAGCAGTACTTC
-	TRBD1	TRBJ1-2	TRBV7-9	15	CASSLDRGQYSGYTF	TGTGCCAGCAGCTTGGACAGGGGGCAGTACAGTGGCTACACCTTC
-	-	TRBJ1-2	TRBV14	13	CASSQLQTYGYTF	TGTGCCAGCAGCCAACTACAAACCTATGGCTACACCTTC
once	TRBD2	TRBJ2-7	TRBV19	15	CASSLYSAGAYEQYF	TGTGCCAGTAGTCTGTATTCGGCGGGGGCCTACGAGCAGTACTTC
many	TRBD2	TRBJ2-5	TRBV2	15	CASSEGAGGGETQYF	TGTGCCAGCAGTGAAGGAGCGGGGGGAGGAGAGACCCAGTACTTC
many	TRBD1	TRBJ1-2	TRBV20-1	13	CSVRGGTAYGYTF	TGCAGTGTTAGGGGAGGGACAGCCTATGGCTACACCTTC
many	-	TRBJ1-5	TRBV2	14	CASSEARGGKPQHF	TGTGCCAGCAGTGAAGCGCGGGGGGGCAAGCCCCAGCATTTT
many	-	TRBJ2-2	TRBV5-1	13	CASSQQVTGELFF	TGCGCCAGCAGCCAACAGGTCACCGGGGAGCTGTTTTTT
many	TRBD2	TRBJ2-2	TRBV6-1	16	CASSPLRGGTTGELFF	TGTGCCAGCAGCCCCCTGCGGGGGGGCACCACCGGGGAGCTGTTTTTT
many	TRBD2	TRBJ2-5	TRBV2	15	CASSEQRGGQETQYF	TGTGCCAGCAGTGAGCAGCGGGGGGGTCAAGAGACCCAGTACTTC
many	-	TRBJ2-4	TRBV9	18	CASSAPGGGGAGKNIQYF	TGTGCCAGCAGCGCCCCCGGGGGAGGGGGGGCCGGCAAAAACATTCAGTACTTC
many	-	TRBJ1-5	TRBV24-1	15	CATSDPTAANQPQHF	TGTGCCACCAGTGATCCCACCGCCGCCAATCAGCCCCAGCATTTT
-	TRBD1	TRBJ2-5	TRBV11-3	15	CASSLNSGGQETQYF	TGTGCCAGCAGCCTAAACTCAGGGGGCCAAGAGACCCAGTACTTC
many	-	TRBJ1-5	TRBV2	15	CASSAFRGDNQPQHF	TGTGCCAGCAGTGCGTTCAGGGGAGACAATCAGCCCCAGCATTTT
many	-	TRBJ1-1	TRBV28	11	CASFGGTEAFF	TGTGCCAGCTTCGGGGGCACTGAAGCTTTCTTT
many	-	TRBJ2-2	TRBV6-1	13	CASTAAAGRELFF	TGTGCCAGCACAGCCGCGGCTGGAAGGGAGCTGTTTTTT
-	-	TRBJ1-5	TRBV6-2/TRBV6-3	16	CASSYSYDAGDQPQHF	TGTGCCAGCAGTTACTCCTATGATGCAGGGGATCAGCCCCAGCATTTT
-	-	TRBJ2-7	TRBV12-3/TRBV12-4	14	CASSPQVGSYEQYF	TGTGCCAGCAGTCCACAAGTGGGATCCTACGAGCAGTACTTC
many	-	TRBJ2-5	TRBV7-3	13	CASSSDWDETQYF	TGTGCCAGCAGTTCCGATTGGGACGAGACCCAGTACTTC
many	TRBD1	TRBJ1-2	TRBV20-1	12	CSARQGAQNYTF	TGCAGTGCAAGACAGGGGGCGCAAAACTACACCTTC
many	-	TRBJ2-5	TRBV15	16	CATSNSESGRLETQYF	TGTGCCACCAGCAATTCCGAATCAGGGAGGCTGGAGACCCAGTACTTC
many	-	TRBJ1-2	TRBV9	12	CASGGTHYGYTF	TGTGCCAGCGGGGGGACCCACTATGGCTACACCTTC
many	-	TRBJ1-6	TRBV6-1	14	CASSYSFYNSPLHF	TGTGCCAGCTCATACTCCTTTTATAATTCACCCCTCCACTTT